This TCR beta chain came from a study of blood T cell repertoires in COVID-19 (dated by TCRdb to the early 2020s). The study in broad terms: Collaborator samples came from the United States, Italy and Spain and covered acute and convalescent phases of COVID-19. Subjects who had been exposed to COVID-19, were actively infected with it, or had recovered from it provided the deeply sampled blood TCRbeta repertoires that made up the dataset. The samples were drawn from two sources: the first 160 participants of the ongoing ImmuneRACE study, and fewer than 1,500 subjects contributed by 6 global collaborators. The prospective study material was composed of cDNA or gDNA derived from T cells, B-cell-depleted T cells, or PBMCs. Nearly every sample came with metadata listing a de-identified subject ID, COVID-19 status, age in years and sex. A freely available public database, intended as a resource for researchers studying the immune response to SARS-CoV-2, is where the repertoires were released. Where available, HLA class I and class II types were obtained from metadata supplied by the sample provider rather than from assay-based typing.

TCRbeta CDR3 regions were amplified from genomic DNA using the immunoSEQ Assay, a bias-controlled multiplex PCR. Per the source publication's procedure: Within the assay, amplification of reference gene primers was used to estimate how many nucleated cells each sample contained. Sequence reads were collapsed and filtered to measure the absolute abundance of every unique TCRbeta CDR3 rearrangement. For each sample, productive Simpson clonality was calculated as the square root of Simpson's diversity index across productive rearrangements. The table comes from immuneACCESS by way of TCRdb, which keeps in-frame sequences with V and J called. Part of the clones is missing from these tables; in studies checked, under half for an unresolved V gene and the rest for unknown reasons. V, J and clone size are those of that table, while D and trimming were read from the DNA. The table for this sample lists under 300,000 clones; more than 70% of them were counted only once. The top ten clones comprise approximately 5.3% of the sample.

As to this clone: It lacks a known antigen. No base qualities exist here, and no much larger clone lies one base off it.

Each collaborating institution followed its own protocols to collect whole blood in K2EDTA tubes. For TCRbeta analysis, collaborators shipped samples as frozen whole blood, isolated PBMCs, or DNA extracted from either of those sample types. Findings and caveats that apply to the study as a whole: The quantity of clinical and demographic metadata differed by source and by participant and was supplied without curation.

From the germline V gene (reference sequence), CDR1 is MNHEY and CDR2 is SMNVEV. Here V drops 4 bases and J drops 4 bases, and the junction holds 5 bases not matched to any gene. The CDR3 covers 15 residues, taking in both the cysteine and the phenylalanine. The retained sequence is limited to the CDR3, 45 bases, with the frame set at the first base. Recombination joined TRBV27 with TRBJ2-1, and TRBD1 matches 9 of the central bases. This TCR derives from a man of 80 years or more with acute or convalescent COVID-19. Sequenced material: peripheral blood. The CDR3 loop reads CASSSEQGAYNEQFF. The DNA sequence is as follows: TGTGCCAGCAGTTCAGAACAGGGGGCGTACAATGAGCAGTTCTTC.